This is a list of T cell receptor beta chains from one sample in a study of blood T cells in healthy people across ages. TCRdb recomputed calls from the 5' RACE reads with MiXCR, one row per CDR3 protein. The repertoire holds approximately 850,000 distinct CDR3 sequences, with 40% to 50% as singletons. Sequencing was performed on blood. The receptors shown here come from a man in his sixties in good health. Both conserved end residues are trimmed from each CDR3. Each record gives: CDR3 protein, V gene, CDR3 length.

CDR3aa: ASSYLGGAREKLF
v_gene: TRBV6-5
len: 13

CDR3aa: ASSYVGQTMNTEAF
v_gene: TRBV6-2/TRBV6-3
len: 14

CDR3aa: AWSIRTGEKLF
v_gene: TRBV30
len: 11

CDR3aa: SAKTGTSYEQY
v_gene: TRBV20-1
len: 11

CDR3aa: ASSLEREVTYGYT
v_gene: TRBV7-9
len: 13

CDR3aa: SARPHQGGFSLSYNEQF
v_gene: TRBV29-1
len: 17

CDR3aa: ASGSGGFSYNEQY
v_gene: TRBV2
len: 13

CDR3aa: ASSQDGQQETQY
v_gene: TRBV4-2
len: 12

CDR3aa: AGRGQGTVETQY
v_gene: TRBV6-5
len: 12

CDR3aa: ASSQDRRSYNEQF
v_gene: TRBV4-3
len: 13

CDR3aa: SARDTAAETRY
v_gene: TRBV20-1
len: 11

CDR3aa: ASSFHGAANTGELF
v_gene: TRBV7-9
len: 14

CDR3aa: ATSDFNFYGYT
v_gene: TRBV24-1
len: 11

CDR3aa: ASSYSPSSGTYNEQF
v_gene: TRBV6-6
len: 15

CDR3aa: SASGGQGPYGYT
v_gene: TRBV20-1
len: 12

CDR3aa: ASRGAASSGYT
v_gene: TRBV28
len: 11

CDR3aa: ASSLKQGGTYEQY
v_gene: TRBV6-5
len: 13

CDR3aa: ASSSDREGEKLF
v_gene: TRBV4-3
len: 12

CDR3aa: ASSISLGATYEQY
v_gene: TRBV7-2
len: 13

CDR3aa: SAGNGRGLSTGELF
v_gene: TRBV20-1
len: 14

CDR3aa: SADTSGGNSRTQY
v_gene: TRBV29-1
len: 13

CDR3aa: ASSPNQGTEETQY
v_gene: TRBV5-5
len: 13

CDR3aa: SVETGGSTGETQY
v_gene: TRBV29-1
len: 13

CDR3aa: SAPSGTGPYEQY
v_gene: TRBV20-1
len: 12

CDR3aa: SVEDDRTGFYEQY
v_gene: TRBV29-1
len: 13

CDR3aa: ASSSKRISADTQY
v_gene: TRBV7-9
len: 13

CDR3aa: ASSYNRPVREQY
v_gene: TRBV6-5
len: 12

CDR3aa: ASIPSGGPYEQY
v_gene: TRBV6-2/TRBV6-3
len: 12

CDR3aa: ASSRTGTGSYEQF
v_gene: TRBV12-3/TRBV12-4
len: 13

CDR3aa: ASSLAGALREQY
v_gene: TRBV27
len: 12

CDR3aa: ASSTPLGTSGGVDAQY
v_gene: TRBV28
len: 16

CDR3aa: ASSSIRKWEQY
v_gene: TRBV27
len: 11

CDR3aa: ASSTRRQGGTEAF
v_gene: TRBV7-2
len: 13

CDR3aa: ASSTRTPTGDEQY
v_gene: TRBV7-9
len: 13

CDR3aa: ASSLDQRNQPQH
v_gene: TRBV7-9
len: 12

CDR3aa: ASSQDTDLPKADNYGYT
v_gene: TRBV3-1
len: 17

CDR3aa: ASSRPGHSTDTQY
v_gene: TRBV11-3
len: 13

CDR3aa: ASSSNRGRLTYNEQF
v_gene: TRBV12-3/TRBV12-4
len: 15

CDR3aa: ASSLAPGAGGQETQY
v_gene: TRBV7-2
len: 15

CDR3aa: ASSYHQVTEAF
v_gene: TRBV6-5
len: 11

CDR3aa: ASTPTGTGSYNEQF
v_gene: TRBV5-1
len: 14

CDR3aa: ASSEGRGGRTIYEQY
v_gene: TRBV6-1
len: 15